Listed here are 9 T cell receptor beta chains from one sample, sequenced in a study of beta chain features in type 1 diabetes. Of the isolated RNA, all was reverse transcribed, and so the sequenced material was expressed TCRB transcripts. TCRdb's table, derived via immunoSEQ multiplex PCR, lists solely in-frame clones and lacks some. This sample has a few hundred thousand clones, with about 26% found just once. The sample consisted of central memory CD4+ T cells from blood. These receptors all come from a man aged 25-45 years in good health.

This chain connects TRBV11-2 to TRBJ2-1; 14 nucleotides line up with TRBD2. Trimming cost V 5 bases and J 2 bases; bases outside gene matches: 8. The germline V gene encodes CDR1 SGHAT and CDR2 FQNNGV. The CDR3 runs to 18 residues. CDR3 region: CASSPKGLAGEPYNEQFF. The CDR3 coding sequence is TGTGCCAGCAGCCCAAAGGGACTAGCGGGAGAACCCTACAATGAGCAGTTCTTC.

This sequence joins TRBV7-2 and TRBJ2-5, with 8 positions matching TRBD2. From germline, CDR1 is SGHTA and CDR2 FQGNSA. The CDR3 sequence is 15 residues long. Losses at the gene ends were 4 bases for V and 2 bases for J; bases not matched to a gene: 6. Written as DNA, the CDR3 is TGTGCCAGCAGCTATAGCGGGGACACACAAGAGACCCAGTACTTC. Translated: CASSYSGDTQETQYF.

The sample holds a few counts of this clone. The rearrangement joins TRBV25-1 to TRBJ2-1; D is uncertain. Trimming removed 1 base at V and 6 bases at J, with 16 bases between. The CDR3 length is 16 residues. Germline values: CDR1 MGHDK, CDR2 SYGVNS. CDR3 sequence (DNA): TGTGCCAGCAGTGAATTGACGGTCCGGTGGATCAATGAGCAGTTCTTC. Translation gives CASSELTVRWINEQFF.

This clone was detected a few times. DNA of the CDR3: TGTGCCAGCAGCAACCGACAGGGGTCGAACATTCAGTACTTC. Translation: CASSNRQGSNIQYF. The chain links TRBV7-2 to TRBJ2-4; 8 nucleotides align to TRBD1. V was clipped by 5 bases and J by 7 bases; unmatched bases: 7. Germline lookup yields CDR1 SGHTA and CDR2 FQGNSA. This CDR3 contains 14 residues.

The rearrangement joins TRBV4-2 to TRBJ2-5; 13 bases match TRBD2. The CDR3 length is 16 residues. Germline CDR1 is LGHNA and CDR2 is YNFKEQ. Trimming took 1 base from V and 4 from J; bases not matched to a gene: 3. CDR3 amino acids: CASSQALAGGLETQYF. In DNA, the CDR3 is TGTGCCAGCAGCCAAGCACTAGCGGGGGGGCTAGAGACCCAGTACTTC.

The V and J genes are TRBV7-8 and TRBJ1-5, with 7 bases identical to TRBD1. Germline V gene lookup returns CDR1 SGHVS and CDR2 FQNEAQ. The J segment lost 5 bases and the V segment lost 7 bases, leaving 11 bases of the junction unmatched. This CDR3 has 15 residues. The CDR3, as DNA: TGTGCCAGCAACGGAGACAGGGTAGTCGATCAGCCCCAGCATTTT. Protein: CASNGDRVVDQPQHF. Supplemented by reference TRBV7-8 and TRBJ1-5, the full variable domain reads GAGVSQSPRYKVAKRGQDVALRCDPISGHVSLFWYQQALGQGPEFLTYFQNEAQLDKSGLPSDRFFAERPEGSVSTLKIQRTQQEDSAVYLCASNGDRVVDQPQHFGDGTRLSIL.

This clone was counted only a few times. The chain couples TRBV15 to TRBJ2-5, with 10 bases identical to TRBD2. The V gene end was trimmed by 1 base and the J gene end by 11 bases; junction bases not matched to a gene: 10. Germline V CDR1 and CDR2: LNHNV, YYDKDF (reference sequence). The CDR3 is made up of 15 amino acids. The CDR3 reads CATSRAELAGFEQYF. The DNA for the CDR3 is TGTGCCACCAGCAGAGCGGAACTAGCGGGGTTTGAGCAGTACTTC.

J is TRBJ1-3 and V is TRBV30; D not certain. Germline CDR1 GTSNPN, CDR2 SVGIG (reference sequence). CDR3 length: 14 amino acids. V lost 2 bases to trimming and J lost 0 bases, with 8 bases between them. CDR3 sequence reads: CAWSTGSSGNTIYF. CDR3 nucleotides: TGTGCCTGGAGTACGGGGAGCTCTGGAAACACCATATATTTT.

V gene TRBV9 combines with J gene TRBJ1-1, with D unresolved. Germline CDR1 reads SGDLS; CDR2 reads YYNGEE. V was shortened by 3 bases and J by 5 bases, with 11 bases between the two germline ends. There are 13 residues in the CDR3. The CDR3 bases are TGTGCCAGCAGCGCCTCAGGACGGACTGAAGCTTTCTTT. It encodes CASSASGRTEAFF.